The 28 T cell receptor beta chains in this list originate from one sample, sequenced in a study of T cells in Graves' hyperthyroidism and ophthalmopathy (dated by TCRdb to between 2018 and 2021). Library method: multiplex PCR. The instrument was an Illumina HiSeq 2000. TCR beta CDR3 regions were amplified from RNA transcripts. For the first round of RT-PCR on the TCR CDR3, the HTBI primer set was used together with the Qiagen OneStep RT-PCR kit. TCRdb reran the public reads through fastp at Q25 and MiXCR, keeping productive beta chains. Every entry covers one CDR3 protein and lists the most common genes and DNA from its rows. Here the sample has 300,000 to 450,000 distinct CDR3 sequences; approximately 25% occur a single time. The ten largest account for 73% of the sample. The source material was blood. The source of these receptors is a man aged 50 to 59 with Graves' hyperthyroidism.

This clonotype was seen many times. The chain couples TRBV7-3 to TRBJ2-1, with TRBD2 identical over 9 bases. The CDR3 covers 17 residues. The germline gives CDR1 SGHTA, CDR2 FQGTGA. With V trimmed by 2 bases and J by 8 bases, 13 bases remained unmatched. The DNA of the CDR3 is TGTGCCAGCAGCTTATTACCGGGACTAGCTACCGGGGATGAGCAGTTCTTC. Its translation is CASSLLPGLATGDEQFF.

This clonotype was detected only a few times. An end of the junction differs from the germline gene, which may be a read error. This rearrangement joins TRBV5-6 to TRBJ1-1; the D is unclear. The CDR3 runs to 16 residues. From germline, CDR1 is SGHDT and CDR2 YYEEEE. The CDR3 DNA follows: TGTGCCAGCAGCTCGGACGGAGGAGCGGTGAACACTGAAGCTTCCTTT. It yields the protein CASSSDGGAVNTEASF.

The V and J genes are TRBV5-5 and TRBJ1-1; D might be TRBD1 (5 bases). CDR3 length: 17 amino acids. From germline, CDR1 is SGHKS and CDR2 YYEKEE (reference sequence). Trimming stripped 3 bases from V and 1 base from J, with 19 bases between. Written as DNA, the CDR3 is TGTGCCAGCAGCTACGAAGGGGCGGAGACCCGGAACACTGAAGCTTTCTTT. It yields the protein CASSYEGAETRNTEAFF.

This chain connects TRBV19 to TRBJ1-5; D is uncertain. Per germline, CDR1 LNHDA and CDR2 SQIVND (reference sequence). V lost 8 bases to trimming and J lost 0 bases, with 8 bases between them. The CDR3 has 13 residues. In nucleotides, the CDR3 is TGTGCCAGTGAAGACAATAGCAATCAGCCCCAGCATTTT. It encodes CASEDNSNQPQHF.

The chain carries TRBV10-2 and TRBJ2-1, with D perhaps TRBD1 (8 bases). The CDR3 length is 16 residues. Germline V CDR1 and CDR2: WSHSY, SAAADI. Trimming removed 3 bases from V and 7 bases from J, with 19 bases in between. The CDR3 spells CASSDTTGGVLNEQFF. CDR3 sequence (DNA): TGCGCCAGCAGTGATACTACAGGGGGGGTGTTAAATGAGCAGTTCTTC.

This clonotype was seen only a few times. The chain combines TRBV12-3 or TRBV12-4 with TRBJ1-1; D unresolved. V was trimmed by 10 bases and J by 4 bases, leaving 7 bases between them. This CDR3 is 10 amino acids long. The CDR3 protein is CATRGTEAFF. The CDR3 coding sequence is TGTGCCACGCGGGGCACTGAAGCTTTCTTT.

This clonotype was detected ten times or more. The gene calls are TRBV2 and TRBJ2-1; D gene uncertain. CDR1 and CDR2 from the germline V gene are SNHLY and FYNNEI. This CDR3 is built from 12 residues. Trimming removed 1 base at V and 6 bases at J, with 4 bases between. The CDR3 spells CASSEGVNEQFF. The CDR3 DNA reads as TGTGCCAGCAGTGAAGGGGTCAATGAGCAGTTCTTC.

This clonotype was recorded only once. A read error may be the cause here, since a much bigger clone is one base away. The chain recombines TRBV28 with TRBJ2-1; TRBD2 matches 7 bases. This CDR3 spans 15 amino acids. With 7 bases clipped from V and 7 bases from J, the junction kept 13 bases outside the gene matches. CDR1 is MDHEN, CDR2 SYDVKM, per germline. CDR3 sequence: CASNESSGKRNEQFF. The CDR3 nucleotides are TGTGCCAGCAACGAATCTAGCGGAAAAAGGAATGAGCAGTTCTTC.

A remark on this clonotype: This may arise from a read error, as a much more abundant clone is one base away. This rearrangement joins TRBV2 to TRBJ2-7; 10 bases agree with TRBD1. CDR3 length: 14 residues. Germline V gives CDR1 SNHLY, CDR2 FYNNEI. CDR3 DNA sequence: TGTGCCAGCACGAAGGACAGGGGGGATTACGAGCAGCACTTC. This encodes CASTKDRGDYEQHF.

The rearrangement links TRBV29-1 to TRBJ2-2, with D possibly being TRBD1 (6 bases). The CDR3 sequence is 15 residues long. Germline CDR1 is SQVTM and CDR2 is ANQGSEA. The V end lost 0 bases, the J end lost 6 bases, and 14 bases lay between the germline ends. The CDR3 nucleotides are TGCAGCGTTGAAGATACCGGCAGGGGTGCCGGGGAGCTGTTTTTT. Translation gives CSVEDTGRGAGELFF.

The CDR3 reads CASTRQGGGYTF. The CDR3 nucleotides are TGTGCCAGCACCCGACAGGGTGGCGGCTACACCTTC. The chain couples TRBV6-2 or TRBV6-3 to TRBJ1-2, with 7 bases lining up with TRBD1. The CDR3 loop spans 12 amino acids. Trimming at V came to 7 bases and at J to 8 bases, leaving 7 bases not matched to a gene. Germline CDR1 is MNHEY and CDR2 is SVGEGT.

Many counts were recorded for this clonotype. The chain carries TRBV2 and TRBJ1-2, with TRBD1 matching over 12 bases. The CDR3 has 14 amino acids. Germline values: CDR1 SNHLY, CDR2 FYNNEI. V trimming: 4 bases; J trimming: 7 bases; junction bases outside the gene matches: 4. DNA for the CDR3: TGTGCCAGCAGTGGGGGACAGGGGGCGTTTGGCTACACCTTC. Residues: CASSGGQGAFGYTF.

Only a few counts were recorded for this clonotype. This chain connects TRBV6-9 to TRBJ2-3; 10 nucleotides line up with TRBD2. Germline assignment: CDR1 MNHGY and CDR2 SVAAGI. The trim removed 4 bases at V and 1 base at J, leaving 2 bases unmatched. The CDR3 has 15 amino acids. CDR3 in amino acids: CASSSLAGRTDTQYF. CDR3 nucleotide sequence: TGTGCCAGCAGTTCACTAGCGGGGCGCACAGATACGCAGTATTTT.

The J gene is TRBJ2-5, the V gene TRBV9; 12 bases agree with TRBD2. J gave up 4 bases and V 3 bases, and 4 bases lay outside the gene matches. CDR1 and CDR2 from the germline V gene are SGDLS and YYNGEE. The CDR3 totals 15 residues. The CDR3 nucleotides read TGTGCCAGCAGCGGACTAGCGGGAGATGGAGAGACCCAGTACTTC. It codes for CASSGLAGDGETQYF.

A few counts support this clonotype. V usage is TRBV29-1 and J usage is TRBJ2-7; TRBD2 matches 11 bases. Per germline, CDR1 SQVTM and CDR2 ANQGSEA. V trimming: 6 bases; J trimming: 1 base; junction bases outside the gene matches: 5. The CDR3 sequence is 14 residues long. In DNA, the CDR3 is TGCAGCGTGGATAGCGGGAGGGGGTCCTACGAGCAGTACTTC. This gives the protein CSVDSGRGSYEQYF.

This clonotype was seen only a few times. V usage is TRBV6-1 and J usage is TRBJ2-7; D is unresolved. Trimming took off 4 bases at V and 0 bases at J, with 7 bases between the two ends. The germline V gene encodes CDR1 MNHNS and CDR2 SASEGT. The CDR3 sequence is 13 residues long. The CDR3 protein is CASSGADSYEQYF. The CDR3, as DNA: TGTGCCAGCAGTGGGGCTGACTCCTACGAGCAGTACTTC.

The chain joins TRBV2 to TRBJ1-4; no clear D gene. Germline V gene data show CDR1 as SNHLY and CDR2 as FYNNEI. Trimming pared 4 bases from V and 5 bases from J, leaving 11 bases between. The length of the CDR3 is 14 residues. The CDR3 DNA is TGTGCCAGCAGTGCGGGGTGGACGAATGAAAAACTGTTTTTT. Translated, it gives CASSAGWTNEKLFF. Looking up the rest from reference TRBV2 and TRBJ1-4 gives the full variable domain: EPEVTQTPSHQVTQMGQEVILRCVPISNHLYFYWYRQILGQKVEFLVSFYNNEISEKSEIFDDQFSVERPDGSNFTLKIRSTKLEDSAMYFCASSAGWTNEKLFFGSGTQLSVL.

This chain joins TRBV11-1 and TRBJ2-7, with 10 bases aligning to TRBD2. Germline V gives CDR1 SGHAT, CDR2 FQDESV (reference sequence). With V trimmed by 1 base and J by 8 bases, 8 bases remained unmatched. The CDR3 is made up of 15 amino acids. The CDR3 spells CASSLVASGSSQQYF. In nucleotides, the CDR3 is TGTGCCAGCAGCTTAGTCGCTAGCGGGAGTTCCCAGCAGTACTTC. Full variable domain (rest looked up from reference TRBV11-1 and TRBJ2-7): EAEVAQSPRYKITEKSQAVAFWCDPISGHATLYWYRQILGQGPELLVQFQDESVVDDSQLPKDRFSAERLKGVDSTLKIQPAELGDSAMYLCASSLVASGSSQQYFGPGTRLTVT.

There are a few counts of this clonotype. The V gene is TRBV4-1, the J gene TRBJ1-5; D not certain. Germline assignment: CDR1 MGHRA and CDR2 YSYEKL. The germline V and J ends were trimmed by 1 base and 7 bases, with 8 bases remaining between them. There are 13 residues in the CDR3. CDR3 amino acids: CASSQGVAQPQHF. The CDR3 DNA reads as TGCGCCAGCAGCCAAGGAGTCGCCCAGCCCCAGCATTTT.

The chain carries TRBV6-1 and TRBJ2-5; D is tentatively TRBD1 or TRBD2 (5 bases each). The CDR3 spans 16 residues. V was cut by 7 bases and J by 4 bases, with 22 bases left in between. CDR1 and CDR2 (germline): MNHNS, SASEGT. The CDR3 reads CASNSLWGTNGETQYF. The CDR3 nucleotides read TGTGCCAGCAACTCCCTTTGGGGGACCAATGGAGAGACCCAGTACTTC.

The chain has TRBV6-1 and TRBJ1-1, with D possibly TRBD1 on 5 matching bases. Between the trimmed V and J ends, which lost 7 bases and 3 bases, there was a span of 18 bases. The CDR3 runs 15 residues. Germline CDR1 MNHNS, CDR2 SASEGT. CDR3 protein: CASNRDFFSDTEAFF. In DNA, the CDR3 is TGTGCCAGCAATAGGGACTTTTTTTCGGACACTGAAGCTTTCTTT.

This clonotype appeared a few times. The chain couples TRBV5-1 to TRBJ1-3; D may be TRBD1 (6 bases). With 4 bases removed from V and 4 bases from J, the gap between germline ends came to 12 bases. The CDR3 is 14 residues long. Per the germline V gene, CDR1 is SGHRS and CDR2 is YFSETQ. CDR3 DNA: TGCGCCAGCAGCCCCGGGACATCAGGAAACACCATATATTTT. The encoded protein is CASSPGTSGNTIYF.

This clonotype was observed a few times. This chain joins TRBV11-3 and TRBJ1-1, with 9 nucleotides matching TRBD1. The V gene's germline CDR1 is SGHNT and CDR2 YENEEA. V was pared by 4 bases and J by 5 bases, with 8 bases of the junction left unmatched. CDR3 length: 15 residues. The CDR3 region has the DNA TGTGCCAGCAGCTGGAACAGGGGGCGTCGGACTGAAGCTTTCTTT. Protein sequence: CASSWNRGRRTEAFF.

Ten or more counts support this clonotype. The CDR3 protein is CARPSGLAGVSNEQYF. The DNA for the CDR3 is TGTGCCAGACCGTCCGGACTAGCGGGAGTGTCGAACGAGCAGTACTTC. V gene TRBV6-1 combines with J gene TRBJ2-7, with 13 positions matching TRBD2. V lost 9 bases to trimming and J lost 5 bases; unmatched junction nucleotides: 13. Germline CDR1 is MNHNS and CDR2 is SASEGT. The CDR3 is 16 residues long.

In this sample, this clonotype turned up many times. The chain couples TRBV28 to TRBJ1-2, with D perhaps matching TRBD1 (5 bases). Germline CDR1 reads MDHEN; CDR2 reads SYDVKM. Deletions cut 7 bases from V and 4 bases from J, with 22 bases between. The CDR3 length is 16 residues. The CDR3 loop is CASTPGGAFGGYGYTF. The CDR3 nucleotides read TGTGCCAGCACCCCCGGAGGTGCCTTTGGGGGCTATGGCTACACCTTC.

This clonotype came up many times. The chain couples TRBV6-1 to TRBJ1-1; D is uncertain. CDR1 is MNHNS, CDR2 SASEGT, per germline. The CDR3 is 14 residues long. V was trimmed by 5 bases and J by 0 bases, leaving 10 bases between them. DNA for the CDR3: TGTGCCAGCAGTATGACCGGCATGAACACTGAAGCTTTCTTT. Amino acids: CASSMTGMNTEAFF.

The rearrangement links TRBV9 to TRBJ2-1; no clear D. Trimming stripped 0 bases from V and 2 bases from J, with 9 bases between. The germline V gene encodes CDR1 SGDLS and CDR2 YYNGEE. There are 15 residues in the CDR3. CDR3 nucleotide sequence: TGTGCCAGCAGCGTAGCAATGACACCCTACAATGAGCAGTTCTTC. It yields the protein CASSVAMTPYNEQFF.

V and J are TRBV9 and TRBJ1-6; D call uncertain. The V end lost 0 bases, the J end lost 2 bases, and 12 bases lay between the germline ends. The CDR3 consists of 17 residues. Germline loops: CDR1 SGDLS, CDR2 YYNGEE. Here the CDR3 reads CASSVAVWDAYNSPLHF. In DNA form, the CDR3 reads TGTGCCAGCAGCGTAGCCGTATGGGATGCCTATAATTCACCCCTCCACTTT.